This T cell receptor (beta chain) emerged from a study of CD8+ T cells in alopecia areata. Study findings and constraints: Although TCR sharing was seen in mice, sharing across patients was less clear, possibly for HLA-related reasons. Tofacitinib significantly decreased scalp clonality and expanded CD8+ clones among top 100.

Reverse transcription of extracted RNA yielded cDNA, which provided the sequencing template. This table comes from immunoSEQ multiplex PCR, and its TCRdb copy is limited to in-frame clones, with some not included. Among about 190,000 clones, 60% to 70% were seen once, and the ten largest hold 0.65% to 0.7%. CDR1 SQVTM and CDR2 ANQGSEA come from the germline V gene. The CDR3 spans 12 residues. The treatment denotes: oral pan-JAK inhibitor, 5-10 mg twice daily. This clone was detected a few times. The antigen remains undetermined. The source was CD4+ T cells sorted from blood, collected at week 4, from a patient treated with tofacitinib. The rearrangement links TRBV29-1 to TRBJ1-1; no firm D call. This clonotype originated in a human donor with alopecia areata. The CDR3 loop reads CSSQSVRTEAFF. The CDR3 DNA is TGCAGTTCCCAATCGGTAAGGACTGAAGCTTTCTTT.